This T cell receptor beta chain came from a study of prognosis after radiotherapy for stage I lung cancer. Study-wide background: Individuals with stage I non-small cell lung cancer joined the cohort between 2018 and early 2019. The study included roughly 13 patients with newly diagnosed primary stage I lung tumors and five or six with oligometastatic NSCLC after surgical resection of the primary tumor. Radiotherapy was SBRT in 3 to 5 fractions with a biologically effective dose of at least 100 Gy. Study-level points and caveats: Lower Shannon entropy values were found after stereotactic body radiation therapy in patients who developed distant metastases.

The CDR3 covers 15 residues. In germline, CDR1 is PRHDT, CDR2 FYEKMQ (reference sequence). Amplification of the TCR beta CDR3 (from genomic DNA) was done by two-round multiplex PCR. Gene-specific TRBV and TRBJ primers were used in PCR round one. MiXCR, applied by TCRdb to the multiplex PCR reads, yields one record per CDR3 protein. This repertoire shows around 20,000 distinct CDR3 sequences, about 60% found once; its top ten account for roughly 26%. To note about this clonotype: Its specificity is unknown. Germline and junction disagree at one end, which may indicate a read error.

The sequences come from PBMCs, collected before or after stereotactic body radiation therapy (not recorded which). The genes are TRBV13 and TRBJ2-2; 9 bases align to TRBD1. The receptor was isolated from a donor aged 50 or older with non-small cell lung cancer. For the CDR3, the DNA is TGTGTCAGCAGCCCGGGACAGGGAGGCACCGGGGAGCTGTTTTTT. It encodes CVSSPGQGGTGELFF. The full variable domain, its missing parts supplied by reference TRBV13 and TRBJ2-2, is AAGVIQSPRHLIKEKRETATLKCYPIPRHDTVYWYQQGPGQDPQFLISFYEKMQSDKGSIPDRFSAQQFSDYHSELNMSSLELGDSALYFCVSSPGQGGTGELFFGEGSRLTVL.